These T cell receptor beta chains were read from a single sample in a study of blood T cells in healthy people across ages. TCRdb itself ran the 5' RACE reads through MiXCR, one entry per CDR3 protein. The table has 1.8 million or so distinct CDR3 sequences, 39% seen once; the top ten hold roughly 23%. The sequenced sample consisted of blood. Receptors originate from a human donor in good health. Each CDR3 is given with its conserved first and last residue. The order of the fields is D gene, J gene, clone size, V gene, CDR3 length, CDR3 protein, CDR3 DNA. A D gene is named only where the DNA matches it firmly. Size values are once, few and many counts, or a class for expanded clones, and some rows have none.

TRBD2,TRBJ2-7,-,TRBV20-1,13,CSASFSGVGTQYF,TGCAGTGCAAGCTTTAGCGGGGTGGGAACCCAGTACTTC
-,TRBJ1-1,few,TRBV7-2,14,CASSLAFSNTEAFF,TGTGCCAGCAGCTTAGCGTTTTCGAACACTGAAGCTTTCTTT
-,TRBJ2-3,few,TRBV7-2,15,CASSLIGGGPNTQYF,TGTGCCAGCAGCTTGATCGGGGGAGGACCGAATACGCAGTATTTT
TRBD2,TRBJ2-1,-,TRBV10-3,16,CTISEVGLASYNEQFF,TGTACCATCAGTGAGGTGGGACTAGCGTCCTACAATGAGCAGTTCTTC
TRBD2,TRBJ2-5,-,TRBV4-3,15,CASSQDGTSYETQYF,TGCGCCAGCAGCCAAGATGGGACTAGCTACGAGACCCAGTACTTC
-,TRBJ1-1,few,TRBV2,10,CASKDTEAFF,TGTGCCAGCAAGGACACTGAAGCTTTCTTT
-,TRBJ2-1,-,TRBV29-1,11,CSVSPWNEQFF,TGCAGCGTTAGCCCCTGGAATGAGCAGTTCTTC
-,TRBJ1-5,few,TRBV24-1,12,CATSVANQPQHF,TGTGCCACCTCAGTGGCAAATCAGCCCCAGCATTTT
-,TRBJ2-5,few,TRBV5-1,13,CASSSELGETQYF,TGCGCCAGCAGCTCGGAACTTGGAGAGACCCAGTACTTC
-,TRBJ1-6,-,TRBV4-3,19,CASSQVLQGPSSYNSPLHF,TGCGCCAGCAGCCAAGTATTGCAGGGACCGAGCTCCTATAATTCACCCCTCCACTTT
TRBD1,TRBJ2-5,few,TRBV13,13,CASSRRGKETQYF,TGTGCCAGCAGCCGCAGGGGGAAGGAGACCCAGTACTTC
-,TRBJ1-5,-,TRBV4-1,17,CASSQLSGLEGSQPQHF,TGCGCCAGCAGCCAACTCTCTGGACTGGAGGGAAGTCAGCCCCAGCATTTT
-,TRBJ1-2,few,TRBV12-3/TRBV12-4,13,CASTPSAGYGYTF,TGTGCCAGCACCCCGTCTGCTGGCTATGGCTACACCTTC
-,TRBJ1-1,-,TRBV12-3/TRBV12-4,12,CASSLTLTGAFF,TGTGCCAGCAGTTTGACCCTTACCGGAGCTTTCTTT
TRBD1,TRBJ1-1,-,TRBV5-5,15,CASSEQGASITEAFF,TGTGCCAGCAGCGAACAGGGGGCTAGTATTACTGAAGCTTTCTTT
-,TRBJ2-7,-,TRBV4-1,14,CASSQIGLSYEQYF,TGCGCCAGCAGCCAAATAGGGCTGAGCTACGAGCAGTACTTC
-,TRBJ1-1,-,TRBV7-9,15,CASSPQTFWGTEAFF,TGTGCCAGCAGCCCCCAGACGTTCTGGGGCACTGAAGCTTTCTTT
-,TRBJ2-6,few,TRBV7-2,16,CASSGGASSGANVLTF,TGTGCCAGCAGCGGGGGGGCTTCGTCTGGGGCCAACGTCCTGACTTTC
-,TRBJ2-1,-,TRBV5-5,12,CASSSQANEQFF,TGTGCCAGCAGCTCACAGGCCAATGAGCAGTTCTTC
-,TRBJ1-2,-,TRBV7-9,15,CASSLEGGQLYGYTF,TGTGCCAGCAGCTTAGAGGGAGGACAGCTCTATGGCTACACCTTC
-,TRBJ1-1,-,TRBV20-1,13,CSADQGLNTEAFF,TGCAGTGCTGACCAGGGGCTGAACACTGAAGCTTTCTTT
-,TRBJ1-2,-,TRBV12-3/TRBV12-4,15,CASSLVRGMNYGYTF,TGTGCCAGCAGTTTAGTCCGGGGGATGAACTATGGCTACACCTTC
-,TRBJ1-2,-,TRBV20-1,14,CSASTIEGDYGYTF,TGCAGTGCCAGCACGATTGAGGGAGACTATGGCTACACCTTC
-,TRBJ1-2,-,TRBV15,14,CATSLGRVGYGYTF,TGTGCCACCAGCCTCGGGAGGGTAGGGTATGGCTACACCTTC
-,TRBJ2-3,few,TRBV20-1,12,CSALGYTDTQYF,TGCAGTGCCCTCGGCTACACAGATACGCAGTATTTT
TRBD1,TRBJ2-7,few,TRBV13,14,CASSPFDRAHEQYF,TGTGCCAGCAGCCCCTTCGACAGGGCCCACGAGCAGTACTTC
-,TRBJ2-7,-,TRBV4-1,14,CASSQDLVNYEQYF,TGCGCCAGCAGCCAAGATTTGGTCAACTACGAGCAGTACTTC
TRBD2,TRBJ2-7,once,TRBV5-6,17,CASSPGTSGADSYEQYF,TGTGCCAGCAGCCCAGGGACTAGCGGGGCTGACTCCTACGAGCAGTACTTC
TRBD2,TRBJ2-7,few,TRBV7-2,15,CASSITSGASYEQYF,TGTGCCAGCAGCATTACTAGCGGGGCGTCCTACGAGCAGTACTTC
-,TRBJ2-7,few,TRBV12-3/TRBV12-4,14,CASSLHPASYEQYF,TGTGCCAGCAGTCTCCATCCTGCTTCCTACGAGCAGTACTTC